The clone carrying this TCR beta chain was counted at least ten times. TCRdb recomputed calls from the PCR reads with MiXCR, one row per CDR3 protein. The sample gives about 510,000 distinct CDR3 sequences, roughly 23% of which show up once; around 0.86% is in the top ten. Germline V CDR1 and CDR2: LGHDT, YNNKEL (reference sequence). V was trimmed by 3 bases and J by 3 bases, leaving 15 bases between them. The CDR3 sequence is 15 residues long. The sample is drawn from a study of molecular identifiers for immune sequencing clone quantification. The chain combines TRBV3-1 with TRBJ2-7, with a tentative D call TRBD2 (6 bases). This receptor was taken from a human donor in good health. Some libraries in this study had Jurkat cell RNA spiked in. The sequenced material came from naive CD8+ T cells from blood, with Jurkat cell RNA spiked in. Subset: FACS-sorted CD8+CD4-CCR7+CD45RA+ naive T cells. CDR3 sequence reads: CASSQAGLGYYEQYF. The CDR3 DNA follows: TGTGCCAGCAGCCAGGCGGGACTTGGGTACTACGAGCAGTACTTC.